A single sample is the source of the 20 T cell receptor beta chains below, sequenced in a study of T cell repertoires in cytomegalovirus infection. Which antigens these TCRs recognize remains unknown. TCRdb used MiXCR to reprocess the reads, holding one entry per CDR3 protein. The repertoire holds some 130,000 distinct CDR3 sequences, with approximately 24% as singletons. Sequenced sample: PBMCs, sequenced either directly or after in vitro stimulation (not recorded which). These receptors were collected from a human donor in good health (CMV status not recorded). Some clones in this sample may be carry-over from other donors' samples.

The rearrangement uses TRBV7-4 and TRBJ2-3; 9 bases are a match to TRBD1. V lost 5 bases and J lost 6; bases outside the gene matches: 12. CDR1 SGHVT and CDR2 SQSDAQ come from the germline V gene. This CDR3 has 16 residues. DNA for the CDR3: TGTGCCAGCAGCCTACGGGACAGGGTACTGGGGGATACGCAGTATTTT. This gives the protein CASSLRDRVLGDTQYF.

CDR3 loop: CASGAGLAGSPDTQYF. The CDR3 DNA sequence: TGTGCCAGCGGCGCGGGACTAGCGGGATCACCAGATACGCAGTATTTT. This chain uses TRBV25-1 with TRBJ2-3; 13 bases agree with TRBD2. Germline V CDR1 and CDR2: MGHDK, SYGVNS. V was clipped by 8 bases and J by 4 bases; unmatched bases: 9. This CDR3 has 16 residues.

The chain links TRBV7-9 to TRBJ2-3, with D uncertain. Trimming removed 1 base from V and 6 bases from J, with 8 bases in between. The CDR3 runs to 13 residues. The V gene's germline CDR1 is SEHNR and CDR2 FQNEAQ (reference sequence). CDR3 bases: TGTGCCAGCAGCTTAGTTTTGACGGATACGCAGTATTTT. Translation: CASSLVLTDTQYF.

The J gene is TRBJ2-1, the V gene TRBV6-2 or TRBV6-3; 9 nucleotides match TRBD2. The germline CDR1 and CDR2 sequences are MNHEY and SVGEGT. CDR3 length: 14 residues. The V and J ends lost 6 bases and 3 bases, in that order; junction bases with no gene match: 3. CDR3 coding DNA: TGTGCCAGCAGGAGCGGGAGGTTCTACAATGAGCAGTTCTTC. Translating gives CASRSGRFYNEQFF.

The genes are TRBV19 and TRBJ1-1; 8 positions match TRBD1. J gave up 1 base and V 7 bases, and 8 bases lay outside the gene matches. This CDR3 contains 15 residues. Per the germline V gene, CDR1 is LNHDA and CDR2 is SQIVND (reference sequence). The CDR3, as DNA: TGTGCCAGTACCCTGCGGACAGGGCCGAACACTGAAGCTTTCTTT. As protein: CASTLRTGPNTEAFF.

In its sample, this clonotype was seen once. CDR3 protein: CASSEQGQETQYF. CDR3 bases: TGCGCCAGCAGTGAGCAGGGACAAGAGACCCAGTACTTC. This sequence joins TRBV10-2 and TRBJ2-5; D possibly corresponds to TRBD1 (5 bases). Trimming removed 2 bases from V and 2 bases from J, with 6 bases in between. CDR1 and CDR2 from the germline V gene are WSHSY and SAAADI. This CDR3 is built from 13 residues.

The CDR3 protein is CSARDLAGGLFGNEQFF. The CDR3, as DNA: TGCAGTGCTAGAGATCTAGCGGGAGGTCTCTTCGGGAATGAGCAGTTCTTC. The V call is TRBV20-1, the J call TRBJ2-1; 11 nucleotides line up with TRBD2. The CDR3 spans 17 residues. Trimming removed 0 bases from V and 7 bases from J; junction bases left unmatched: 11. CDR1 is DFQATT and CDR2 is SNEGSKA in the germline V gene (reference sequence).

The gene calls are TRBV28 and TRBJ2-4; 7 bases are a match to TRBD2. Germline assignment: CDR1 MDHEN and CDR2 SYDVKM. J lost 7 bases, V lost 8 bases, and 5 bases had no gene match. This CDR3 contains 12 residues. CDR3 sequence: CASWGGGNIQYF. The CDR3 bases are TGTGCCAGCTGGGGGGGAGGTAACATTCAGTACTTC.

The V and J genes are TRBV18 and TRBJ1-4; no definite D call. CDR1 and CDR2 (germline): KGHSH, LQKENI. The CDR3 has 14 residues. V was pared by 1 base and J by 6 bases, with 9 bases between. The CDR3 sequence: CASSPREGYEKLFF. Here the CDR3 DNA reads TGTGCCAGCTCACCACGAGAAGGCTATGAAAAACTGTTTTTT.

The J gene is TRBJ1-5, the V gene TRBV4-2; a weak D match, TRBD1 (6 bases). Germline lookup yields CDR1 LGHNA and CDR2 YNFKEQ. This CDR3 has 15 residues. Trimming removed 0 bases from V and 4 bases from J, with 10 bases in between. The CDR3 DNA follows: TGTGCCAGCAGCCAAGAAAGGGGGAGGAATCAGCCCCAGCATTTT. Translation: CASSQERGRNQPQHF.

This clonotype was observed a handful of times. The V call is TRBV24-1, the J call TRBJ2-5; TRBD1 matches at 9 bases. There are 15 residues in the CDR3. CDR1 is KGHDR and CDR2 is SFDVKD in the germline V gene. With 7 bases clipped from V and 4 bases from J, the junction kept 9 bases outside the gene matches. The CDR3 coding sequence is TGTGCCACCAGCTTAGGGGACAGGGTCCGAGAGACCCAGTACTTC. This translates into CATSLGDRVRETQYF.

This clonotype has a handful of counts. The genes are TRBV12-3 or TRBV12-4 and TRBJ2-3, with TRBD2 identical over 8 bases. The CDR3 totals 15 residues. The V gene end was trimmed by 7 bases and the J gene end by 4 bases; junction bases not matched to a gene: 10. The CDR3 DNA is TGTGCCAGCACCCCGGGACTAGGTAAATCAGATACGCAGTATTTT. Its protein is CASTPGLGKSDTQYF.

The chain carries TRBV6-8 and TRBJ1-4, with 7 bases identical to TRBD1. This CDR3 has 15 amino acids. Per germline, CDR1 MNHGY and CDR2 SAAAGT. Trimming removed 0 bases from V and 5 bases from J; junction bases left unmatched: 3. The CDR3 region has the DNA TGTGCCAGCAGTTACTCTCGGACAGGAAATGAAAAACTGTTTTTT. Amino acids: CASSYSRTGNEKLFF.

In its sample, this clonotype was seen a few times. The V call is TRBV7-2, the J call TRBJ2-5; the D is unclear. In germline, CDR1 is SGHTA, CDR2 FQGNSA. Trimming took 5 bases from V and 0 from J, leaving 7 bases between them. This CDR3 spans 13 amino acids. CDR3 loop: CASSPSYQETQYF. CDR3 sequence (DNA): TGTGCCAGCAGCCCGTCTTACCAAGAGACCCAGTACTTC.

This clonotype was counted many times. The chain links TRBV7-2 to TRBJ2-5, with 11 nucleotides matching TRBD1. After removal of 5 bases from V and 4 bases from J, the junction contained 3 bases not matched to a gene. The CDR3 contains 14 residues. Per the germline V gene, CDR1 is SGHTA and CDR2 is FQGNSA. The CDR3 reads CASSPGQGAETQYF. CDR3 sequence (DNA): TGTGCCAGCAGCCCAGGACAGGGGGCAGAGACCCAGTACTTC.

This clonotype was observed a handful of times. The gene calls are TRBV6-6 and TRBJ1-2, with no clear D. Germline loops: CDR1 MNHNY, CDR2 SVGAGI (reference sequence). The CDR3 has 18 amino acids. V was trimmed by 0 bases and J by 4 bases, leaving 21 bases between them. In DNA, the CDR3 is TGTGCCAGCAGTTACTCGATGGAGCAGCTTATCCCCCCCTATGGCTACACCTTC. The encoded protein is CASSYSMEQLIPPYGYTF.

With respect to this clonotype: Just one base apart from a much larger clone, this may be a read error. The chain recombines TRBV7-2 with TRBJ2-3; D not certain. Germline CDR1 is SGHTA and CDR2 is FQGNSA. The CDR3 spans 16 residues. For the CDR3, the DNA is TGTGCCAGCAGCTTATTCGGGTGGTATCGCACAGATATGCAGTATTTT. Translation: CASSLFGWYRTDMQYF. The variable domain in full, completed from reference TRBV7-2 and TRBJ2-3, reads GAGVSQSPSNKVTEKGKDVELRCDPISGHTALYWYRQSLGQGLEFLIYFQGNSAPDKSGLPSDRFSAERTGGSVSTLTIQRTQQEDSAVYLCASSLFGWYRTDMQYFGPGTRLTVL.

At least ten counts were recorded for this clonotype. The J gene is TRBJ2-1, the V gene TRBV4-1, with 7 bases lining up with TRBD2. This CDR3 comprises 15 residues. V gave up 0 bases and J gave up 8 bases; unmatched junction bases: 7. Germline V gives CDR1 MGHRA, CDR2 YSYEKL. CDR3: CASSQDRAGVYEQFF. Written as DNA, the CDR3 is TGCGCCAGCAGCCAAGATAGGGCGGGAGTCTATGAGCAGTTCTTC.

This clonotype was found a few times. The chain employs TRBV7-2 and TRBJ2-2; 10 nucleotides line up with TRBD1. CDR3 length equals 16 residues. V trimming: 1 base; J trimming: 4 bases; junction bases outside the gene matches: 3. CDR1 and CDR2 (germline): SGHTA, FQGNSA. CDR3 sequence reads: CASSLGGQGGTGELFF. The CDR3 nucleotides read TGTGCCAGCAGCTTAGGCGGACAGGGGGGCACCGGGGAGCTGTTTTTT.

This clonotype was observed a handful of times. This rearrangement joins TRBV7-2 to TRBJ1-2; D perhaps matches TRBD1 (6 bases). Looked up from germline, CDR1 is SGHTA and CDR2 is FQGNSA. The length of the CDR3 is 15 residues. Trimming left V 5 bases short and J 0 bases short, with 13 bases between. CDR3 nucleotide sequence: TGTGCCAGCAGCCCCCTTGGACAGACTAACTATGGCTACACCTTC. This codes for CASSPLGQTNYGYTF. Full variable domain (rest looked up from reference TRBV7-2 and TRBJ1-2): GAGVSQSPSNKVTEKGKDVELRCDPISGHTALYWYRQSLGQGLEFLIYFQGNSAPDKSGLPSDRFSAERTGGSVSTLTIQRTQQEDSAVYLCASSPLGQTNYGYTFGSGTRLTVV.